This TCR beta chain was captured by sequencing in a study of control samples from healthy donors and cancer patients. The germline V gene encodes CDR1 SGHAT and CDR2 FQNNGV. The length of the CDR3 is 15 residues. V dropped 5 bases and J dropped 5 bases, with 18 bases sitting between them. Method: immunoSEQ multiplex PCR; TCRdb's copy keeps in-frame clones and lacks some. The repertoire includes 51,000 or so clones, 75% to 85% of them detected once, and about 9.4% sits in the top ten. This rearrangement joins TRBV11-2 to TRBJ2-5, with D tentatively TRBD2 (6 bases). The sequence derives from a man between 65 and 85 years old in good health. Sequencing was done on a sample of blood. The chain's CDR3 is CASSHPGRREETQYF. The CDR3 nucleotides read TGTGCCAGCAGCCACCCAGGCCGGAGGGAGGAGACCCAGTACTTC. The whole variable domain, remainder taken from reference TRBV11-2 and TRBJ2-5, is EAGVAQSPRYKIIEKRQSVAFWCNPISGHATLYWYQQILGQGPKLLIQFQNNGVVDDSQLPKDRFSAERLKGVDSTLKIQPAKLEDSAVYLCASSHPGRREETQYFGPGTRLLVL.